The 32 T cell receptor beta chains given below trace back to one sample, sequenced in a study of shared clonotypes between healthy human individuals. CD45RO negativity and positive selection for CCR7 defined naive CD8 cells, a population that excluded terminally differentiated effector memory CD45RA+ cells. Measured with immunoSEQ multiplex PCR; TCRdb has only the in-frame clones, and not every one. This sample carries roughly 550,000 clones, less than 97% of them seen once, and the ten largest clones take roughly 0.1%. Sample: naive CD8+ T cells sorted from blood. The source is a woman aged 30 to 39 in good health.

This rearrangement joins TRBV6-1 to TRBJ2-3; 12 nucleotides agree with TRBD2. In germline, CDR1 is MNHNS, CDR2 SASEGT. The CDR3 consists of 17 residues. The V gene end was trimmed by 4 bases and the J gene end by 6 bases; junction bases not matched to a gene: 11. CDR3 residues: CASSALASGRAADTQYF. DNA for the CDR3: TGTGCCAGCAGTGCCCTTGCTAGCGGGAGGGCCGCGGATACGCAGTATTTT.

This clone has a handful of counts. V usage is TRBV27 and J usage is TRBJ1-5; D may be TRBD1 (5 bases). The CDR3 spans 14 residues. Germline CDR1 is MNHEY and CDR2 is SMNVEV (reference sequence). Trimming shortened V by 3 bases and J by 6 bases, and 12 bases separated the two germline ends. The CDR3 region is CASSLARESQPQHF. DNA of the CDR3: TGTGCCAGCAGTTTGGCCAGGGAGAGTCAGCCCCAGCATTTT.

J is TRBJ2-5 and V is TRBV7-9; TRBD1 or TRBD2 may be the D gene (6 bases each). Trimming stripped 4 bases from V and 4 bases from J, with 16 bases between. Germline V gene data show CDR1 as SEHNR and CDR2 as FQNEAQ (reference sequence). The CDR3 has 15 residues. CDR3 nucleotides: TGTGCCAGCAGCTCGACGGAGGGGGGCGGAGAGACCCAGTACTTC. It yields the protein CASSSTEGGGETQYF.

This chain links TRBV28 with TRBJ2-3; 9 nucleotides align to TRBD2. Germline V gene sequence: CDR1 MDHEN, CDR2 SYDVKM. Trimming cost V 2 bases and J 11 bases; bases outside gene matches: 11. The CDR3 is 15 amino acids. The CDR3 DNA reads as TGTGCCAGCAGTTTAGGGACTAGCAGTTCGTGGGGGCAGTATTTT. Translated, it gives CASSLGTSSSWGQYF.

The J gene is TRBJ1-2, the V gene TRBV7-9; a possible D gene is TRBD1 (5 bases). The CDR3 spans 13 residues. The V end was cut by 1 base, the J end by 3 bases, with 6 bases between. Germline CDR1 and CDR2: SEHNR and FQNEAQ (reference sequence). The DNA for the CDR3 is TGTGCCAGCAGCTTAGGCAGGGACTATGGCTACACCTTC. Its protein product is CASSLGRDYGYTF.

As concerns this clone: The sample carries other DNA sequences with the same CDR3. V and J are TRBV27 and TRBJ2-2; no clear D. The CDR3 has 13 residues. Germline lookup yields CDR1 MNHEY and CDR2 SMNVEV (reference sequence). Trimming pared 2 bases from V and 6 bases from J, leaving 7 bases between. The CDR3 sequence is CASSLGGSGELFF. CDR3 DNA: TGTGCCAGCAGTTTAGGCGGATCCGGGGAGCTGTTTTTT.

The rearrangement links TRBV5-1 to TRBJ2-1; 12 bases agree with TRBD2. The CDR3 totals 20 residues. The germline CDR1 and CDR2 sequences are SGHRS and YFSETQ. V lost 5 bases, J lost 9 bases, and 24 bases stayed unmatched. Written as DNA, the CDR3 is TGCGCCAGCAGTTTGATAGGGGGACAGACGCTGCCGGGACTAGCGGGTGAGCAGTTCTTC. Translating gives CASSLIGGQTLPGLAGEQFF.

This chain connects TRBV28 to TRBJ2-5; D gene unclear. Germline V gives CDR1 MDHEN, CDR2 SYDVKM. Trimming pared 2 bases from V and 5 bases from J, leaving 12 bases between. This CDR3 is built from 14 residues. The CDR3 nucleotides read TGTGCCAGCAGTTTAGCGGAAGGAAGGGAGACCCAGTACTTC. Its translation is CASSLAEGRETQYF.

The CDR3 is CASSLTGTGFDEQYF. CDR3 coding DNA: TGTGCCAGCAGTTTAACCGGGACAGGGTTCGACGAGCAGTACTTC. J is TRBJ2-5 and V is TRBV27; TRBD1 aligns across 9 bases. The J call could be wrong; TRBJ2-7 is a better fit for the DNA end. Looked up from germline, CDR1 is MNHEY and CDR2 is SMNVEV (reference sequence). This CDR3 contains 15 residues.

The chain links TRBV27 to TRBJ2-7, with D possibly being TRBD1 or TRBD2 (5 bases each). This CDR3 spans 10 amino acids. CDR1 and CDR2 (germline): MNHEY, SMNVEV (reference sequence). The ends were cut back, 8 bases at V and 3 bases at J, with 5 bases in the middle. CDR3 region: CASGGYEQYF. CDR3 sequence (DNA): TGTGCCAGCGGGGGCTACGAGCAGTACTTC.

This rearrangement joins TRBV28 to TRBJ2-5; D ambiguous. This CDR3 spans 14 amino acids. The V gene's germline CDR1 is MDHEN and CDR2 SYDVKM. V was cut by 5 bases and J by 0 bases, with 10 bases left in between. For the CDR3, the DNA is TGTGCCAGCAGTCCCTCTCCGGACCAAGAGACCCAGTACTTC. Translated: CASSPSPDQETQYF.

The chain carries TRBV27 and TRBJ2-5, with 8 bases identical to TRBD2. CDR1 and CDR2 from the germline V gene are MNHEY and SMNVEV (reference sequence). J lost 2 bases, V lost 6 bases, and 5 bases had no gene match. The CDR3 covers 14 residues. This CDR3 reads CASRRGDSQETQYF. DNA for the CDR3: TGTGCCAGCAGGCGGGGGGACTCTCAAGAGACCCAGTACTTC.

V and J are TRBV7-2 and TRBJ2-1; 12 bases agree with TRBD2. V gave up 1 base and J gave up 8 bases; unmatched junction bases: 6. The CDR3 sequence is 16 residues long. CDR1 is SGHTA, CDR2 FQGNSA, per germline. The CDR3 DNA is TGTGCCAGCAGCTTAGGGTCGCTAGCGGGAGGGGATGAGCAGTTCTTC. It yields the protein CASSLGSLAGGDEQFF.

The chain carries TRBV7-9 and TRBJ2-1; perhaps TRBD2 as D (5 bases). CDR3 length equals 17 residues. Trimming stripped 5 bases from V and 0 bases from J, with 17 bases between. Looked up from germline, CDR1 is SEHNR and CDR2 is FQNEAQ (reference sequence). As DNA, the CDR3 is TGTGCCAGCAGCGATAGTGACGGCGGGTCCTCCTACAATGAGCAGTTCTTC. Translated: CASSDSDGGSSYNEQFF.

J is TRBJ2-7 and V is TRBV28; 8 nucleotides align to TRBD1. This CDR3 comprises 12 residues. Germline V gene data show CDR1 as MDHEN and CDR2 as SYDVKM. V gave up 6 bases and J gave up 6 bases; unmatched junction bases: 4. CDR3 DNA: TGTGCCAGCAGCCGGGACAGGAGCGAGCAGTACTTC. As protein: CASSRDRSEQYF. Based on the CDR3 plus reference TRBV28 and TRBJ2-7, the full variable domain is DVKVTQSSRYLVKRTGEKVFLECVQDMDHENMFWYRQDPGLGLRLIYFSYDVKMKEKGDIPEGYSVSREKKERFSLILESASTNQTSMYLCASSRDRSEQYFGPGTRLTVT.

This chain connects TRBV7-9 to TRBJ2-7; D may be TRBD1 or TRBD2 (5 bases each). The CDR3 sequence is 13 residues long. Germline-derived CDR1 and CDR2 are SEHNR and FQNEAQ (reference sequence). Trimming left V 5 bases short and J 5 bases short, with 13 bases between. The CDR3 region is CASSNWGTNEQYF. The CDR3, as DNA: TGTGCCAGCAGCAACTGGGGGACGAACGAGCAGTACTTC.

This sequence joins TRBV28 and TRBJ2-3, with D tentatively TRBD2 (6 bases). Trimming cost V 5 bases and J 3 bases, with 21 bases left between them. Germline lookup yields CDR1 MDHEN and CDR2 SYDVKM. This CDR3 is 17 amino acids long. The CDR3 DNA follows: TGTGCCAGCAGTCCCCCGGCTGCGGGGAGGCCTACAGATACGCAGTATTTT. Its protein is CASSPPAAGRPTDTQYF.

The CDR3 DNA reads TGTGCCAGCAGTTACTCGATGGTTGGGCAGCCCCAGCATTTT. It is translated as CASSYSMVGQPQHF. The chain joins TRBV6-5 to TRBJ1-5; D unclear. CDR3 size: 14 residues. V lost 0 bases and J 7 bases, leaving 10 bases between the germline ends. The germline V gene encodes CDR1 MNHEY and CDR2 SVGAGI.

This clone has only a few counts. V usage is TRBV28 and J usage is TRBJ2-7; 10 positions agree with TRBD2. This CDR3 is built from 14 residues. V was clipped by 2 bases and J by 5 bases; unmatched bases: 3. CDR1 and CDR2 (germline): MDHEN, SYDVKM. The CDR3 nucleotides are TGTGCCAGCAGTTTAGCTAGCGGGAGCAACGAGCAGTACTTC. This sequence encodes CASSLASGSNEQYF.

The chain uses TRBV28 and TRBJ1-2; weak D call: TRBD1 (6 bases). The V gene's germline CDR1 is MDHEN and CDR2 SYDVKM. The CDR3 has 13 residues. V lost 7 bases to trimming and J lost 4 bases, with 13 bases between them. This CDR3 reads CASTMEGGYGYTF. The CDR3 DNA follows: TGTGCCAGCACCATGGAGGGGGGCTATGGCTACACCTTC.

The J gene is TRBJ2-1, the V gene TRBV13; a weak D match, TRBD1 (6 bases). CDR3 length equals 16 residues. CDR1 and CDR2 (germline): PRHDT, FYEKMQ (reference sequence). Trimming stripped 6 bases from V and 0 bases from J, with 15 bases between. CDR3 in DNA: TGTGCCAGCAGGCCGCCAACAGGGAGCTCCTACAATGAGCAGTTCTTC. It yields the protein CASRPPTGSSYNEQFF.

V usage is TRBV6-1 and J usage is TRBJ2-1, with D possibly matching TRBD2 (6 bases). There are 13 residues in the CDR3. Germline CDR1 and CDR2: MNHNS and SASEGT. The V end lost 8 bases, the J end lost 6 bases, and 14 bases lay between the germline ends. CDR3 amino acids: CASRGGSSNEQFF. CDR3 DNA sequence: TGTGCCAGCCGGGGAGGAAGTTCCAATGAGCAGTTCTTC.

This CDR3 is CASSDWGTEAFF. The CDR3 DNA sequence: TGTGCCAGCAGTGATTGGGGGACTGAAGCTTTCTTT. The rearrangement links TRBV6-1 to TRBJ1-1, with a weak D call TRBD1 (5 bases). CDR3 length: 12 residues. The germline gives CDR1 MNHNS, CDR2 SASEGT. V lost 3 bases and J lost 5, with 7 bases in between.

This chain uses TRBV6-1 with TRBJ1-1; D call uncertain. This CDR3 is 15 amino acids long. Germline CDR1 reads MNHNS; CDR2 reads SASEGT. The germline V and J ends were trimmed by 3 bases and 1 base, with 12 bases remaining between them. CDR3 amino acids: CASSDTHYRNTEAFF. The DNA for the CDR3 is TGTGCCAGCAGTGACACCCACTATAGGAACACTGAAGCTTTCTTT.

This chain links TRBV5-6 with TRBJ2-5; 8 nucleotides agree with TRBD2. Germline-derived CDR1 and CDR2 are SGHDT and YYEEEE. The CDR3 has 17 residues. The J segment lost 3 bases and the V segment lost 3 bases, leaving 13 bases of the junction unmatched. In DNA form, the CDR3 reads TGTGCCAGCAGCTCGACTCGTACGGGGGGGCCAAAAGAGACCCAGTACTTC. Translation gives CASSSTRTGGPKETQYF. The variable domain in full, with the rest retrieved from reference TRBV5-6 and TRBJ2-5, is DAGVTQSPTHLIKTRGQQVTLRCSPKSGHDTVSWYQQALGQGPQFIFQYYEEEERQRGNFPDRFSGHQFPNYSSELNVNALLLGDSALYLCASSSTRTGGPKETQYFGPGTRLLVL.

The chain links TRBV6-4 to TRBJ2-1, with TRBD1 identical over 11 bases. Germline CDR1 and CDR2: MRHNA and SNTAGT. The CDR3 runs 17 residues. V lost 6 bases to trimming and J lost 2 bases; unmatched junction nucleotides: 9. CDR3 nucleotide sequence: TGTGCCAGCAGAAGTCCCGGGACAGGGGGGGCCTACAATGAGCAGTTCTTC. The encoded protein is CASRSPGTGGAYNEQFF.

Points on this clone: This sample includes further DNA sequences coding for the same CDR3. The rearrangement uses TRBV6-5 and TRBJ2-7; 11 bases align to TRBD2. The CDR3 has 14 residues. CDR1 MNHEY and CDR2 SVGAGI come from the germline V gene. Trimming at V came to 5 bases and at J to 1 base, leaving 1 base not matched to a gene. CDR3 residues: CASSTSGSSYEQYF. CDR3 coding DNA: TGTGCCAGCAGTACTAGCGGGAGTTCCTACGAGCAGTACTTC.

In DNA, the CDR3 is TGTGCCAGTAGTTCGACAGGGGTATGGTACGAGCAGTACTTC. Amino acid sequence: CASSSTGVWYEQYF. V is TRBV19 and J is TRBJ2-7, with 8 positions matching TRBD1. CDR3 length equals 14 residues. CDR1 and CDR2 from the germline V gene are LNHDA and SQIVND (reference sequence). V was pared by 5 bases and J by 4 bases, with 7 bases of the junction left unmatched.

The CDR3 protein is CASSLWNLERGRNGYTF. In DNA form, the CDR3 reads TGTGCCAGCAGTTTATGGAACTTGGAAAGGGGGCGCAACGGCTACACCTTC. The chain carries TRBV28 and TRBJ1-2; TRBD1 agrees at 7 bases. The CDR3 consists of 17 residues. Germline V gene lookup returns CDR1 MDHEN and CDR2 SYDVKM. The V and J ends lost 0 bases and 8 bases, in that order; junction bases with no gene match: 15.

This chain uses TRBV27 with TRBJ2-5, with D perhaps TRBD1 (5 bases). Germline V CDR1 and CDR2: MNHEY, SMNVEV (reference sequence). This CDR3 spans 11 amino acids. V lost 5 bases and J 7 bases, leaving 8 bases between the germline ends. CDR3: CASSQRGTQYF. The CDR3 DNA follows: TGTGCCAGCAGTCAAAGGGGGACCCAGTACTTC.

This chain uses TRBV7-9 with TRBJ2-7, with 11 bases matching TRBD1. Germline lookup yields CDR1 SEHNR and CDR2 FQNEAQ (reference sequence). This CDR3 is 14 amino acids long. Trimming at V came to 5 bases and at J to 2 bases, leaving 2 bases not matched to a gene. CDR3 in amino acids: CASSRTGGPYEQYF. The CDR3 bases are TGTGCCAGCAGCAGGACAGGGGGCCCCTACGAGCAGTACTTC.

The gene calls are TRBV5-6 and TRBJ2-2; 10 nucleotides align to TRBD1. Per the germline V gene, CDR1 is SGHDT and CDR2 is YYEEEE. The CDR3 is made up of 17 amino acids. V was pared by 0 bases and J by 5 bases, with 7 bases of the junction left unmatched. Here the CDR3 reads CASSLELGQGLTGELFF. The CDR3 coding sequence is TGTGCCAGCAGCTTGGAATTGGGACAGGGGTTAACCGGGGAGCTGTTTTTT.